Sequencing of this T cell receptor beta chain was carried out in a study of blood T cell repertoires in COVID-19. Study-level background: Donors in the United States, Italy and Spain gave samples during acute or convalescent COVID-19. The cDNA or gDNA used as material had been derived from T cells, B-cell-depleted T cells, or PBMCs.

With V trimmed by 4 bases and J by 6 bases, 3 bases remained unmatched. Germline CDR1 ENHRY, CDR2 SYGVKD. CDR3 length: 15 residues. This clone was detected only once. Only in-frame clones appear in the TCRdb table, and some are missing; sequencing was by immunoSEQ multiplex PCR. The sample shows some 93,000 clones, around nine tenths of them seen only once. The sequence derives from a man between 45 and 60 years old with acute or convalescent COVID-19. Sequenced material: peripheral blood. The rearrangement links TRBV10-3 to TRBJ2-1; 13 positions agree with TRBD2. For the CDR3, the DNA is TGTGCCATCAGTGGGGGGACTAGCGGGACCAATGAGCAGTTCTTC. It specifies CAISGGTSGTNEQFF.